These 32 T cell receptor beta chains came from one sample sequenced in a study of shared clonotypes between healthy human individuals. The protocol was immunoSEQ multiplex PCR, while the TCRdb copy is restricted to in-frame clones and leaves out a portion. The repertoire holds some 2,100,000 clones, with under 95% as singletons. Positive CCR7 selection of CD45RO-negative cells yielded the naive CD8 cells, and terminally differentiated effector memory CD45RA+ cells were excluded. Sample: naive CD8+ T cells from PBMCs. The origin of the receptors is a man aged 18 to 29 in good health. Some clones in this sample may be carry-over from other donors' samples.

The chain's CDR3 is CASSQDGLAVTDTQYF. The DNA of the CDR3 is TGCGCCAGCAGCCAAGATGGACTAGCGGTCACAGATACGCAGTATTTT. The chain couples TRBV4-1 to TRBJ2-3, with 10 positions matching TRBD2. Germline V gives CDR1 MGHRA, CDR2 YSYEKL. The CDR3 sequence is 16 residues long. J lost 2 bases, V lost 0 bases, and 2 bases had no gene match.

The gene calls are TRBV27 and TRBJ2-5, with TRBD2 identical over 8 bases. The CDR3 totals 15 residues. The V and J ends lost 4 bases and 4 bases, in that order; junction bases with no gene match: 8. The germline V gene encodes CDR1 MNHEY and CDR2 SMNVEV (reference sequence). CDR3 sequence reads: CASSSTAGVTETQYF. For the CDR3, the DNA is TGTGCCAGCAGTTCTACAGCGGGAGTCACAGAGACCCAGTACTTC.

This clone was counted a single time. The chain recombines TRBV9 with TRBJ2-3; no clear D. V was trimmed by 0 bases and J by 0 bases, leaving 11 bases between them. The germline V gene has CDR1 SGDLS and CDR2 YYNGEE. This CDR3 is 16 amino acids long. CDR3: CASSVGFYQSTDTQYF. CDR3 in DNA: TGTGCCAGCAGCGTAGGATTCTACCAGAGCACAGATACGCAGTATTTT.

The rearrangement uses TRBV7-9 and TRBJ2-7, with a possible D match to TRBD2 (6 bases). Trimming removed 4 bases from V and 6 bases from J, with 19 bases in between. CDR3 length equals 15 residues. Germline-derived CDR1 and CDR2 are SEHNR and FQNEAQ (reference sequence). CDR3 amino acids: CASSYGREIALEQYF. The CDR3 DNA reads TGTGCCAGCAGCTACGGACGGGAGATAGCTCTCGAGCAGTACTTC.

The CDR3 spells CASSTNSGRAAGEQYF. As DNA, the CDR3 is TGTGCCAGCAGCACAAATAGCGGGAGGGCTGCGGGCGAGCAGTACTTC. The gene calls are TRBV7-9 and TRBJ2-7; 11 nucleotides agree with TRBD2. In germline, CDR1 is SEHNR, CDR2 FQNEAQ (reference sequence). CDR3 length equals 16 residues. The J segment lost 6 bases and the V segment lost 5 bases, leaving 12 bases of the junction unmatched.

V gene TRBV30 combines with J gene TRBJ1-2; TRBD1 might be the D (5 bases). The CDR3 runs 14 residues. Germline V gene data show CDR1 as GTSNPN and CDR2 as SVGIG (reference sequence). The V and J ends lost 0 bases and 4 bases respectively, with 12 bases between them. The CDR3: CAWSVGAGSYGYTF. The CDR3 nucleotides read TGTGCCTGGAGTGTAGGGGCAGGGAGCTATGGCTACACCTTC. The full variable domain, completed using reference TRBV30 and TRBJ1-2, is SQTIHQWPATLVQPVGSPLSLECTVEGTSNPNLYWYRQAAGRGLQLLFYSVGIGQISSEVPQNLSASRPQDRQFILSSKKLLLSDSGFYLCAWSVGAGSYGYTFGSGTRLTVV.

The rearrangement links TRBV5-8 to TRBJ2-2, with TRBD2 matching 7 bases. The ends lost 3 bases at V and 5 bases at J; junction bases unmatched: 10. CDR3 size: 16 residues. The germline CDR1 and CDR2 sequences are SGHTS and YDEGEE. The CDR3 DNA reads TGTGCCAGCAGCTCCGACAGCGGGGAGTGGACCGGGGAGCTGTTTTTT. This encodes CASSSDSGEWTGELFF.

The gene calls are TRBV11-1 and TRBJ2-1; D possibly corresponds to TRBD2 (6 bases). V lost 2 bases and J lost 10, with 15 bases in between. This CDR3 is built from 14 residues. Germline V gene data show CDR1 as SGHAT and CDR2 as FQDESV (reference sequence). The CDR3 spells CASSLTRLGGEQFF. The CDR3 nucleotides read TGTGCCAGCAGCTTAACTAGGCTCGGAGGGGAGCAGTTCTTC.

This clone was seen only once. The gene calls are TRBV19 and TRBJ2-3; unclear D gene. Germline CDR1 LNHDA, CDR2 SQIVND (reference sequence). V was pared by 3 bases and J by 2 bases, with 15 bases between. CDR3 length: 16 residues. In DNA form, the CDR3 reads TGTGCCAGTAGTATTCTGTCGATCGAGGTCACAGATACGCAGTATTTT. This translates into CASSILSIEVTDTQYF.

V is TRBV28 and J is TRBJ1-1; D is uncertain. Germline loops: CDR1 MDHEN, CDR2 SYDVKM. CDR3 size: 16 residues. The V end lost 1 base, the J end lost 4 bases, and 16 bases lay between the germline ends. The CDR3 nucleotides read TGTGCCAGCAGTTTATATTGGGGAGGCGCGGTCACTGAAGCTTTCTTT. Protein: CASSLYWGGAVTEAFF.

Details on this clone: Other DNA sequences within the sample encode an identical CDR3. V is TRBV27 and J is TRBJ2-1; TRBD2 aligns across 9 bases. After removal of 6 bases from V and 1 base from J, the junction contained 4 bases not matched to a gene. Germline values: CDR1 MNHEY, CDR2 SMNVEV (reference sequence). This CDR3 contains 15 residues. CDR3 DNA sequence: TGTGCCAGCAGCGATCTAGCGGGGTCCTACAATGAGCAGTTCTTC. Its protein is CASSDLAGSYNEQFF.

In nucleotides, the CDR3 is TGTGCCAGCAGTGAATCTGGGACTAGCGGGAGGTCACCCTACGAGCAGTACTTC. This sequence encodes CASSESGTSGRSPYEQYF. The rearrangement joins TRBV2 to TRBJ2-7, with 15 bases identical to TRBD2. Germline-derived CDR1 and CDR2 are SNHLY and FYNNEI. This CDR3 contains 18 residues. Trimming took 2 bases from V and 2 from J; bases not matched to a gene: 7.

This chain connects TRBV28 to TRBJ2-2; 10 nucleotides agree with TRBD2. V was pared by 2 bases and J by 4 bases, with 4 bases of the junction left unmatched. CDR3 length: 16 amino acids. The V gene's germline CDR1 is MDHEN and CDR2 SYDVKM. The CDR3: CASSLMLAGVTGELFF. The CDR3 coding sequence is TGTGCCAGCAGTTTAATGCTAGCGGGAGTCACCGGGGAGCTGTTTTTT.

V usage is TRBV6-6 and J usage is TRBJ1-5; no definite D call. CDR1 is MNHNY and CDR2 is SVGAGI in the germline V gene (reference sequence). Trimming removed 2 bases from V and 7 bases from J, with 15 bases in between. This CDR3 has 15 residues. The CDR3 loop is CASSYETEYFQPQHF. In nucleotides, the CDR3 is TGTGCCAGCAGTTACGAGACTGAGTATTTCCAGCCCCAGCATTTT.

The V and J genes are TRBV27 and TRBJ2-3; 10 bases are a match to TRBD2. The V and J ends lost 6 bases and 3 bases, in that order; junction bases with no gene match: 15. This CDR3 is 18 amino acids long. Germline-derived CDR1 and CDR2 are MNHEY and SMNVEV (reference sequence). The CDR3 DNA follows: TGTGCCAGCAGCTACCAGGTAGCACTAGCGGGATTGACAGATACGCAGTATTTT. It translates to CASSYQVALAGLTDTQYF.

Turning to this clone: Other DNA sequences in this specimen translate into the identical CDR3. DNA for the CDR3: TGTGCCAGTAGTATAGATCGGGAGGGCCAAGAGACCCAGTACTTC. It encodes CASSIDREGQETQYF. This chain links TRBV19 with TRBJ2-5; 8 bases are a match to TRBD2. The length of the CDR3 is 15 residues. Germline V gives CDR1 LNHDA, CDR2 SQIVND (reference sequence). Germline trimming cut 0 bases from V and 1 base from J; bases unmatched to any gene: 1.

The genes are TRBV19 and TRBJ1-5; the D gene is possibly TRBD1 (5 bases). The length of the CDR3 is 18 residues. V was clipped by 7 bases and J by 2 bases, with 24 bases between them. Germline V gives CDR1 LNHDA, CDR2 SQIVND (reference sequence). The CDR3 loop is CASTPSGGLLGGNQPQHF. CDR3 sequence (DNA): TGTGCCAGTACACCATCGGGCGGGTTGCTGGGGGGCAATCAGCCCCAGCATTTT.

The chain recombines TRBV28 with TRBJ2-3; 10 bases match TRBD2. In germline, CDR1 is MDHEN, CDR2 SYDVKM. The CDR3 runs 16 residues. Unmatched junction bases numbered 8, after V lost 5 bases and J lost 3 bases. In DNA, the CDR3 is TGTGCCAGCAGTCTCCTCCTAGCGGGAGAGACAGATACGCAGTATTTT. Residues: CASSLLLAGETDTQYF.

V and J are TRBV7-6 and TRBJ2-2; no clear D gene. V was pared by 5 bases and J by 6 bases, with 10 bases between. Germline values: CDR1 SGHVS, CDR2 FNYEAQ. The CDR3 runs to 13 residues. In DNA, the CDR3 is TGTGCCAGCAGCCCCCTGGTACCCGGGGAGCTGTTTTTT. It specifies CASSPLVPGELFF. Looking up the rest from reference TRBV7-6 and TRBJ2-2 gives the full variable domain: GAGVSQSPRYKVTKRGQDVALRCDPISGHVSLYWYRQALGQGPEFLTYFNYEAQQDKSGLPNDRFSAERPEGSISTLTIQRTEQRDSAMYRCASSPLVPGELFFGEGSRLTVL.

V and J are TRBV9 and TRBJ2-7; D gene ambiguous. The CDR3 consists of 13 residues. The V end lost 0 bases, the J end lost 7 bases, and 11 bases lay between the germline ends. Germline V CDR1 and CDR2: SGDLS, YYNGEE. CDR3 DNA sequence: TGTGCCAGCAGCGTAGACGGGTACGGGGAGCAGTACTTC. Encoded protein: CASSVDGYGEQYF.

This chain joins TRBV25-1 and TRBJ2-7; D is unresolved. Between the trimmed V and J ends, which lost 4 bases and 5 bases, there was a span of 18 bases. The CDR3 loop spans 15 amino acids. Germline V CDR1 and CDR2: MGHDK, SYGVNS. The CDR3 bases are TGTGCCAGCAGTGCCAGCCTTAGTCTCAAGCACGAGCAGTACTTC. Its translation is CASSASLSLKHEQYF.

DNA for the CDR3: TGTGCCAGCAAGGACGGTGCTAGCACAGATACGCAGTATTTT. This codes for CASKDGASTDTQYF. The chain recombines TRBV7-9 with TRBJ2-3; no firm D call. Trimming took 7 bases from V and 0 from J, leaving 11 bases between them. The CDR3 has 14 amino acids. Per germline, CDR1 SEHNR and CDR2 FQNEAQ (reference sequence).

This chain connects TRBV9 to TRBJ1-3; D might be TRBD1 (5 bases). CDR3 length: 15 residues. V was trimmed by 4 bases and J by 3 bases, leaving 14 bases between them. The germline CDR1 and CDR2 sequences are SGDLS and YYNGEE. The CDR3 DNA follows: TGTGCCAGCAGCAACCCACGGGGCGATGGAAACACCATATATTTT. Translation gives CASSNPRGDGNTIYF. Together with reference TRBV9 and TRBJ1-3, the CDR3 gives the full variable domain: DSGVTQTPKHLITATGQRVTLRCSPRSGDLSVYWYQQSLDQGLQFLIQYYNGEERAKGNILERFSAQQFPDLHSELNLSSLELGDSALYFCASSNPRGDGNTIYFGEGSWLTVV.

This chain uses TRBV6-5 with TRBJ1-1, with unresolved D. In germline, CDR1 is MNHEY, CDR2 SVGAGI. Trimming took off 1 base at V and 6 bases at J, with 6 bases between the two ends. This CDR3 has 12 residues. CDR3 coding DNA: TGTGCCAGCAGTTACTTCGGATCTGAAGCTTTCTTT. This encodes CASSYFGSEAFF.

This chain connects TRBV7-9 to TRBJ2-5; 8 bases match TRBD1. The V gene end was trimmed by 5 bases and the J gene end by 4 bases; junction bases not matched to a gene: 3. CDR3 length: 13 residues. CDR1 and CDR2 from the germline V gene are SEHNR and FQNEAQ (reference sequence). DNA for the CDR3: TGTGCCAGCAGCACAGGACAGGGAGAGACCCAGTACTTC. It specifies CASSTGQGETQYF. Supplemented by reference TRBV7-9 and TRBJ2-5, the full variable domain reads DTGVSQNPRHKITKRGQNVTFRCDPISEHNRLYWYRQTLGQGPEFLTYFQNEAQLEKSRLLSDRFSAERPKGSFSTLEIQRTEQGDSAMYLCASSTGQGETQYFGPGTRLLVL.

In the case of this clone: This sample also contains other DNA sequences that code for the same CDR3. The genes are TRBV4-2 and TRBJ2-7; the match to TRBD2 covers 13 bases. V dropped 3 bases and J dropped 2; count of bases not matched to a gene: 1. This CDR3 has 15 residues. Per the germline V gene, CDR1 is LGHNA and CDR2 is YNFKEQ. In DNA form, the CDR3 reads TGTGCCAGCAGCCAGGGACTAGCGGGGCCCTACGAGCAGTACTTC. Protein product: CASSQGLAGPYEQYF.

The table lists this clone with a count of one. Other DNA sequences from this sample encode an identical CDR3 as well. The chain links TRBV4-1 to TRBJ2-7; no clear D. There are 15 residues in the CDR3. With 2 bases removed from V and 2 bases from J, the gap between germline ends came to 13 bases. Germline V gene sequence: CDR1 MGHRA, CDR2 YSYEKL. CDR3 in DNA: TGCGCCAGCAGCCAATTGGTGGGCGGAGCCTACGAGCAGTACTTC. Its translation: CASSQLVGGAYEQYF.

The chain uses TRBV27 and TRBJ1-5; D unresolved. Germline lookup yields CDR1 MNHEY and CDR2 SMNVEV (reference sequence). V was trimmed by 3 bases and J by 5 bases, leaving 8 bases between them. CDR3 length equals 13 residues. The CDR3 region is CASSLVGHQPQHF. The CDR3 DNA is TGTGCCAGCAGTTTGGTGGGTCATCAGCCCCAGCATTTT.

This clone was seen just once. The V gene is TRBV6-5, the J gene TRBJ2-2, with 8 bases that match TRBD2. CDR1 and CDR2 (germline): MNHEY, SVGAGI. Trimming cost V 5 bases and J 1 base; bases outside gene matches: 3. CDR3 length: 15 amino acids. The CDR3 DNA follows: TGTGCCAGCAGTCAGAGCGGGGGGAACACCGGGGAGCTGTTTTTT. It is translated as CASSQSGGNTGELFF.

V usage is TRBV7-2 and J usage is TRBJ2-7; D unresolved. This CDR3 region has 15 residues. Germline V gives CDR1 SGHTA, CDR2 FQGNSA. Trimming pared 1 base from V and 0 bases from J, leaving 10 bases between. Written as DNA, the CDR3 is TGTGCCAGCAGCTTAGTCCAGTCCAGCTCCTACGAGCAGTACTTC. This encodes CASSLVQSSSYEQYF.

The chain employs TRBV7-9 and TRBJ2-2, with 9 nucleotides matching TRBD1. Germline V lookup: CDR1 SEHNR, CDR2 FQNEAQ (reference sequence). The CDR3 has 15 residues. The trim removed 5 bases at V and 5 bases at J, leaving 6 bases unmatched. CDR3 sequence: CASSPRTGETGELFF. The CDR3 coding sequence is TGTGCCAGCAGCCCCCGGACAGGGGAGACCGGGGAGCTGTTTTTT.

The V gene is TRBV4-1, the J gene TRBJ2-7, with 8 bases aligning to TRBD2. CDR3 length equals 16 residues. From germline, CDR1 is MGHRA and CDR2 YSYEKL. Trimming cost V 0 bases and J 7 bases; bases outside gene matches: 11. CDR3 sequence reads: CASSQERPPAGGEQYF. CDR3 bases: TGCGCCAGCAGCCAAGAAAGGCCTCCTGCGGGAGGAGAGCAGTACTTC.